Detailed here is one T cell receptor (beta chain). The patients who served as multiple sclerosis controls were treatment-naive and had stable or active relapsing-remitting disease that fulfilled the revised McDonald criteria. CD8+ and CD4+ T cells were negatively isolated; TEMRA cells were FACS-enriched. This entry comes from a study of CD8 T cells in Susac syndrome. V lost 3 bases and J lost 0, with 10 bases in between. This CDR3 spans 15 amino acids. The V gene's germline CDR1 is KGHSH and CDR2 LQKENI. RNA in amounts of roughly 0.45 to 1 ug was reverse transcribed with random hexamers. An immunoSEQ multiplex PCR generated amplified TCR beta CDR3 products spanning 54 Vbeta and 13 Jbeta. Using its own MiXCR run on the immunoSEQ multiplex PCR reads, TCRdb lists one record per CDR3 protein. The repertoire consists of about 300,000 distinct CDR3 sequences, with just over 90% occurring once and the leading ten covering roughly 0.064%.

The chain combines TRBV18 with TRBJ2-3; D gene unclear. The sequence was collected from a human donor with multiple sclerosis. Material for sequencing was CD4+ T cells from PBMCs. As DNA, the CDR3 is TGTGCCAGCTCACCTCTCGCGAGGAGCACAGATACGCAGTATTTT. Translating it yields CASSPLARSTDTQYF.